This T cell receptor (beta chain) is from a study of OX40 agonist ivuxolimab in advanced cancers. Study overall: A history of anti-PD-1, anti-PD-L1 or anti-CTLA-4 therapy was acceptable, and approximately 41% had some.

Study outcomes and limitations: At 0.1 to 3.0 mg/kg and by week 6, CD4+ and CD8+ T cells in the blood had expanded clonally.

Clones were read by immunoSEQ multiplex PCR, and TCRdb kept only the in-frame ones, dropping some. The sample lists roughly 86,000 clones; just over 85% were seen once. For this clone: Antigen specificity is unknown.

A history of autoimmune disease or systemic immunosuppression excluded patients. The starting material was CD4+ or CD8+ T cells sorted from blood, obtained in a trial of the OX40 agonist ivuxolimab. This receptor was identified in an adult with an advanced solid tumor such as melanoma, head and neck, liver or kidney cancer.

CDR3 DNA: TGTGCCAGCAGCTTGTATGGGGGGATCGACGAGCAGTACTTC. Translation gives CASSLYGGIDEQYF. The chain links TRBV5-6 to TRBJ2-7; D perhaps matches TRBD2 (6 bases). The V gene's germline CDR1 is SGHDT and CDR2 YYEEEE. This CDR3 contains 14 residues. The V gene lost 1 base and the J gene lost 5 bases, with 13 bases spanning the gap.